These 3 T cell receptor beta chains share one sample of origin, sequenced in a study of shared clonotypes between healthy human individuals. Using immunoSEQ multiplex PCR, the repertoire was profiled, and TCRdb retains in-frame clones only, with some absent. This table has more than 2 million clones, approximately 96% appearing once. The sample was naive CD4+ T cells sorted from blood. As for subset: CD45RA+ positively selected. The receptors shown here come from a man younger than 35 in good health.

CDR3 sequence: CASSEVGQGPQYF. The CDR3 DNA reads as TGTGCCAGCAGTGAAGTGGGGCAGGGACCCCAGTACTTC. V gene TRBV25-1 combines with J gene TRBJ2-5; D may be TRBD1 or TRBD2 (5 bases each). The V gene lost 2 bases and the J gene lost 9 bases, with 13 bases spanning the gap. From germline, CDR1 is MGHDK and CDR2 SYGVNS. The CDR3 spans 13 residues. The entire variable domain, with the rest obtained from reference TRBV25-1 and TRBJ2-5, is as follows: EADIYQTPRYLVIGTGKKITLECSQTMGHDKMYWYQQDPGMELHLIHYSYGVNSTEKGDLSSESTVSRIRTEHFPLTLESARPSHTSQYLCASSEVGQGPQYFGPGTRLLVL.

This clone was seen just once. The chain couples TRBV5-8 to TRBJ2-1; 7 bases are a match to TRBD1. Germline-derived CDR1 and CDR2 are SGHTS and YDEGEE. The CDR3 sequence is 15 residues long. V was clipped by 3 bases and J by 2 bases; unmatched bases: 5. The CDR3 DNA follows: TGTGCCAGCAGCTCAGGACAGGTGACCTACAATGAGCAGTTCTTC. Its protein is CASSSGQVTYNEQFF.

The V gene is TRBV10-1, the J gene TRBJ2-3; D call uncertain. CDR1 WNHNN and CDR2 SYGVQD come from the germline V gene (reference sequence). The length of the CDR3 is 13 residues. V was pared by 4 bases and J by 9 bases, with 14 bases between. The DNA of the CDR3 is TGCGCCAGCAGTGGGATGTCCATAGACACGCAGTATTTT. It translates to CASSGMSIDTQYF.